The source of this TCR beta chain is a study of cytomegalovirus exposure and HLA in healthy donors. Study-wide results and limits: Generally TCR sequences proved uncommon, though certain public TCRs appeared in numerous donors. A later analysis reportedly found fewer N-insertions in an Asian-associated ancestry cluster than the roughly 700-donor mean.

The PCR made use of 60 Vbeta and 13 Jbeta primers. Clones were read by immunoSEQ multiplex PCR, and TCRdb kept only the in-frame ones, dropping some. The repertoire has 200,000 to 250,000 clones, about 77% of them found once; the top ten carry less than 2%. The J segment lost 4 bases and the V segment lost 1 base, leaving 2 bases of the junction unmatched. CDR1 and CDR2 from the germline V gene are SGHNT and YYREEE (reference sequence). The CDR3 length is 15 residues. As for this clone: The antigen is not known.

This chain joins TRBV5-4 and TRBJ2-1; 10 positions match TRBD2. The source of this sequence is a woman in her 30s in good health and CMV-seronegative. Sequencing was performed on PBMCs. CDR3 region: CASSLWTSGYNEQFF. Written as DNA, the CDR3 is TGTGCCAGCAGCTTGTGGACTAGCGGTTACAATGAGCAGTTCTTC.